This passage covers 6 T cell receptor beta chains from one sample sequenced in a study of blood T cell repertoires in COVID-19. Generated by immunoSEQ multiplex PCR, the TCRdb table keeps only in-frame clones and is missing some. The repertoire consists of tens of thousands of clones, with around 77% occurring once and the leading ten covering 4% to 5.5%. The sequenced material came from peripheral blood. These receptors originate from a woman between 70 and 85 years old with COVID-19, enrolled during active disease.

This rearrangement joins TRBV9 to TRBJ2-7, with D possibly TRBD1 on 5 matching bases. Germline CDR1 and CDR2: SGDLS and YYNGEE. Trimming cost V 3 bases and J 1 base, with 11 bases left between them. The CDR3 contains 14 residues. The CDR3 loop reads CASSGTSYSYEQYF. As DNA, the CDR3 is TGTGCCAGCAGCGGGACAAGCTATTCCTACGAGCAGTACTTC.

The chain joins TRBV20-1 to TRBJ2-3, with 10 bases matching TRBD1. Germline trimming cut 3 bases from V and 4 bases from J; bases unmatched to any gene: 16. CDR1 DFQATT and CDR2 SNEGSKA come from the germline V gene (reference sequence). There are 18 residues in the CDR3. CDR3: CSASWDRGFGRFADTQYF. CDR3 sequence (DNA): TGCAGTGCTAGTTGGGACAGGGGTTTTGGAAGGTTCGCAGATACGCAGTATTTT.

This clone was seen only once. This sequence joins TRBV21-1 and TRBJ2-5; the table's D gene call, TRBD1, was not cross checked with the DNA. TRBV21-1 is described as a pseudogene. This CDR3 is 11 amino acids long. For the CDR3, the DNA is TGTGCCAGCAAAGGGGCTGAGACCCAGTACTTC. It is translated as CASKGAETQYF.

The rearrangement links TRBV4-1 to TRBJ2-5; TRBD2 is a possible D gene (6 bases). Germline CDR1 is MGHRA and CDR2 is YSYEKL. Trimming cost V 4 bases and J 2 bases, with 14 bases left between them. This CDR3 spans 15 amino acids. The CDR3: CASSPRLVVQETQYF. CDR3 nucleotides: TGCGCCAGCAGCCCCCGACTAGTTGTTCAAGAGACCCAGTACTTC.

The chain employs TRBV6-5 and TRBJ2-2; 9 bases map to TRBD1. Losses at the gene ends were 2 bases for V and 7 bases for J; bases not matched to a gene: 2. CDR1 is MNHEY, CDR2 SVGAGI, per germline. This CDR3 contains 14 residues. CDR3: CASSYNRGLGELFF. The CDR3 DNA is TGTGCCAGCAGTTACAACAGGGGGCTCGGGGAGCTGTTTTTT.

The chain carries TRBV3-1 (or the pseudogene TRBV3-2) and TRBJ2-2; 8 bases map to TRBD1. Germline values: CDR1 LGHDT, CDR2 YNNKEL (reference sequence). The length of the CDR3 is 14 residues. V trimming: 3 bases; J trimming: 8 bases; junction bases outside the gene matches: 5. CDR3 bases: TGTGCCAGCAGCCACTGGACAGGGTCAGGGGAGCTGTTTTTT. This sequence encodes CASSHWTGSGELFF.